What follows is one TCR beta chain and its context. TCRdb's copy holds only in-frame clones and misses some; the assay was immunoSEQ multiplex PCR. The sample lists approximately 130,000 clones, approximately 77% occurring once. Germline V lookup: CDR1 LNHDA, CDR2 SQIVND (reference sequence). CDR3 length: 15 amino acids. Trimming cost V 5 bases and J 2 bases; bases outside gene matches: 4. This entry is derived from a study of blood T cell repertoires in COVID-19. Sequencing was carried out using peripheral blood. V gene TRBV19 combines with J gene TRBJ1-5, with 9 bases that match TRBD1. The TCR sequence derives from a man older than 75 with acute or convalescent COVID-19. The CDR3 is CASSGGQGGNQPQHF. CDR3 coding DNA: TGTGCCAGTAGTGGGGGACAGGGCGGCAATCAGCCCCAGCATTTT.